These T cell receptor beta chains were read from a single sample in a study of technical replicates of blood from a handful of donors. Assay used: immunoSEQ multiplex PCR; TCRdb lists only in-frame clones, some missing. The table records about 100,000 clones, over 95% of them present only once. What was sequenced was T cells isolated from PBMCs. These TCRs come from a human donor in good health. CDR3s include the opening cysteine and the closing phenylalanine or tryptophan. The order of the fields is clone size, D gene, J gene, V gene, CDR3 protein, CDR3 DNA. A D gene is named only where the DNA matches it firmly. Size tells how often a clone was seen (once, few, many) or the class of an expanded clone, and some rows leave it out.

clone_size: -
d_call: -
j_call: TRBJ1-2
v_call: TRBV10-2
cdr3_aa: CASLGLRYGYTF
cdr3_nt: TGCGCCAGCCTTGGACTCCGTTATGGCTACACCTTC

clone_size: -
d_call: -
j_call: TRBJ2-7
v_call: TRBV29-1
cdr3_aa: CSVEDRSLDEQYF
cdr3_nt: TGCAGCGTTGAAGATCGGTCCCTGGACGAGCAGTACTTC

clone_size: -
d_call: -
j_call: TRBJ1-1
v_call: TRBV19
cdr3_aa: CASSMEGPSAFF
cdr3_nt: TGTGCCAGTAGTATGGAGGGGCCTTCCGCTTTCTTT

clone_size: -
d_call: -
j_call: TRBJ1-1
v_call: TRBV10-3
cdr3_aa: CAISEQQSNTEAFF
cdr3_nt: TGTGCCATCAGTGAGCAACAGTCGAACACTGAAGCTTTCTTT

clone_size: -
d_call: TRBD1
j_call: TRBJ2-3
v_call: TRBV6-5
cdr3_aa: CASSYSTGTGLTQYF
cdr3_nt: TGTGCCAGCAGTTACTCTACCGGGACAGGATTAACGCAGTATTTT

clone_size: -
d_call: -
j_call: TRBJ2-1
v_call: TRBV10-2
cdr3_aa: CASTDSSEQFF
cdr3_nt: TGCGCCAGTACGGACTCGAGTGAGCAGTTCTTC

clone_size: once
d_call: -
j_call: TRBJ2-5
v_call: TRBV19
cdr3_aa: CASSTRQGGGTQYF
cdr3_nt: TGTGCCAGTAGCACCCGACAGGGAGGTGGGACCCAGTACTTC

clone_size: -
d_call: TRBD2
j_call: TRBJ2-7
v_call: TRBV7-9
cdr3_aa: CASSPWTSQDEQYF
cdr3_nt: TGTGCCAGCAGCCCCTGGACTAGCCAGGACGAGCAGTACTTC

clone_size: -
d_call: -
j_call: TRBJ2-1
v_call: TRBV5-4
cdr3_aa: CASSLAGGAYNEQFF
cdr3_nt: TGTGCCAGCAGCTTGGCCGGAGGGGCCTACAATGAGCAGTTCTTC

clone_size: -
d_call: -
j_call: TRBJ1-2
v_call: TRBV28
cdr3_aa: CASSFPSGYTF
cdr3_nt: TGTGCCAGCAGTTTTCCATCTGGCTACACCTTC

clone_size: once
d_call: TRBD1
j_call: TRBJ1-6
v_call: TRBV7-2
cdr3_aa: CASSFDRGRYNSPLHF
cdr3_nt: TGTGCCAGCAGCTTCGACAGGGGCCGATATAATTCACCCCTCCACTTT

clone_size: -
d_call: TRBD1
j_call: TRBJ1-1
v_call: TRBV11-2
cdr3_aa: CASSQRQGIIVGTEAFF
cdr3_nt: TGTGCCAGCAGCCAGAGACAGGGTATTATTGTGGGAACTGAAGCTTTCTTT

clone_size: -
d_call: -
j_call: TRBJ2-6
v_call: TRBV6-1
cdr3_aa: CASSESGASSGANVLTF
cdr3_nt: TGTGCCAGCAGTGAATCCGGAGCGAGCTCTGGGGCCAACGTCCTGACTTTC

clone_size: -
d_call: -
j_call: TRBJ2-2
v_call: TRBV13
cdr3_aa: CASSLKIGEGSTGELFF
cdr3_nt: TGTGCCAGCAGCTTAAAGATCGGGGAAGGGTCCACCGGGGAGCTGTTTTTT

clone_size: -
d_call: -
j_call: TRBJ2-3
v_call: TRBV5-1
cdr3_aa: CASSPNHFSDTQYF
cdr3_nt: TGCGCCAGCAGCCCGAACCACTTCTCAGATACGCAGTATTTT

clone_size: -
d_call: TRBD1
j_call: TRBJ2-5
v_call: TRBV5-4
cdr3_aa: CASSLGVGQRETQYF
cdr3_nt: TGTGCCAGCAGCTTGGGGGTGGGACAGAGGGAGACCCAGTACTTC

clone_size: -
d_call: -
j_call: TRBJ1-2
v_call: TRBV7-8
cdr3_aa: CASSSLGPFNYGYTF
cdr3_nt: TGTGCCAGCAGCTCTCTAGGTCCGTTTAACTATGGCTACACCTTC

clone_size: -
d_call: TRBD1
j_call: TRBJ1-5
v_call: TRBV7-9
cdr3_aa: CASSFSGTGQPQHF
cdr3_nt: TGTGCCAGCAGCTTCTCCGGGACAGGCCAGCCCCAGCATTTT

clone_size: -
d_call: -
j_call: TRBJ1-5
v_call: TRBV2
cdr3_aa: CASGRGRQPQHF
cdr3_nt: TGTGCCAGCGGCAGGGGAAGGCAGCCCCAGCATTTT

clone_size: once
d_call: -
j_call: TRBJ1-1
v_call: TRBV6-1
cdr3_aa: CASHRDILTEAFF
cdr3_nt: TGTGCCAGCCACAGGGATATTCTCACTGAAGCTTTCTTT

clone_size: -
d_call: -
j_call: TRBJ2-1
v_call: TRBV25-1
cdr3_aa: CASSVSYEQFF
cdr3_nt: TGTGCCAGCAGTGTTTCTTATGAGCAGTTCTTC

clone_size: -
d_call: -
j_call: TRBJ1-1
v_call: TRBV7-9
cdr3_aa: CASRWGGQSEEAFF
cdr3_nt: TGTGCCAGCAGATGGGGAGGCCAAAGTGAAGAAGCTTTCTTT

clone_size: -
d_call: TRBD2
j_call: TRBJ2-5
v_call: TRBV2
cdr3_aa: CASSLTRLAGAPRETQYF
cdr3_nt: TGTGCCAGCAGCCTTACCCGACTAGCGGGAGCCCCAAGGGAGACCCAGTACTTC

clone_size: -
d_call: TRBD1
j_call: TRBJ2-7
v_call: TRBV5-1
cdr3_aa: CASSLEVGTGGEQYF
cdr3_nt: TGCGCCAGCAGCCTCGAGGTTGGGACAGGGGGCGAGCAGTACTTC

clone_size: -
d_call: TRBD2
j_call: TRBJ2-1
v_call: TRBV4-2
cdr3_aa: CASSQDWAGGVGEQFF
cdr3_nt: TGTGCCAGCAGCCAAGATTGGGCGGGGGGGGTAGGAGAGCAGTTCTTC

clone_size: -
d_call: -
j_call: TRBJ1-1
v_call: TRBV6-5
cdr3_aa: CASSWVQEAEAFF
cdr3_nt: TGTGCCAGCAGTTGGGTCCAGGAGGCTGAAGCTTTCTTT

clone_size: -
d_call: TRBD2
j_call: TRBJ2-7
v_call: TRBV7-9
cdr3_aa: CASSSLADSYEQYF
cdr3_nt: TGTGCCAGCAGCTCACTAGCGGACTCCTACGAGCAGTACTTC

clone_size: -
d_call: -
j_call: TRBJ1-6
v_call: TRBV14
cdr3_aa: CASSQTQNSPLHF
cdr3_nt: TGTGCCAGCAGCCAAACACAGAATTCACCCCTCCACTTT

clone_size: -
d_call: -
j_call: TRBJ1-1
v_call: TRBV5-1
cdr3_aa: CASSFRQNTEAFF
cdr3_nt: TGCGCCAGCAGCTTTAGACAGAACACTGAAGCTTTCTTT

clone_size: -
d_call: TRBD2
j_call: TRBJ2-2
v_call: TRBV9
cdr3_aa: CASSGPGLADNTGELFF
cdr3_nt: TGTGCCAGCAGCGGACCGGGACTAGCAGACAACACCGGGGAGCTGTTTTTT

clone_size: -
d_call: TRBD1
j_call: TRBJ2-2
v_call: TRBV9
cdr3_aa: CASSVGVRDRGPMELFF
cdr3_nt: TGTGCCAGCAGCGTAGGGGTAAGGGACAGGGGGCCAATGGAGCTGTTTTTT

clone_size: -
d_call: TRBD1
j_call: TRBJ1-2
v_call: TRBV2
cdr3_aa: CASSERGQVNYGYTF
cdr3_nt: TGTGCCAGCAGTGAGAGAGGACAGGTCAACTATGGCTACACCTTC

clone_size: -
d_call: TRBD2
j_call: TRBJ2-1
v_call: TRBV9
cdr3_aa: CASSALAGGYEQFF
cdr3_nt: TGTGCCAGCAGCGCACTAGCGGGGGGCTATGAGCAGTTCTTC

clone_size: -
d_call: -
j_call: TRBJ1-3
v_call: TRBV30
cdr3_aa: CAWTHLLGNTIYF
cdr3_nt: TGTGCCTGGACCCACCTACTTGGAAACACCATATATTTT

clone_size: -
d_call: -
j_call: TRBJ2-6
v_call: TRBV19
cdr3_aa: CASSITLGANVLTF
cdr3_nt: TGTGCCAGTTCGATAACTCTCGGGGCCAACGTCCTGACTTTC

clone_size: -
d_call: TRBD2
j_call: TRBJ2-1
v_call: TRBV7-3
cdr3_aa: CASSDKRGAAYNEQFF
cdr3_nt: TGTGCCAGCAGCGATAAGCGGGGGGCCGCCTACAATGAGCAGTTCTTC

clone_size: -
d_call: TRBD1
j_call: TRBJ2-5
v_call: TRBV5-1
cdr3_aa: CASSPGTGQETQYF
cdr3_nt: TGCGCCAGCAGCCCGGGGACAGGACAAGAGACCCAGTACTTC

clone_size: -
d_call: TRBD2
j_call: TRBJ2-7
v_call: TRBV15
cdr3_aa: CATSRDGGGTYEQYF
cdr3_nt: TGTGCCACCAGCAGAGACGGCGGGGGAACCTACGAGCAGTACTTC

clone_size: few
d_call: -
j_call: TRBJ2-7
v_call: TRBV14
cdr3_aa: CASSRTMTGRYEQYF
cdr3_nt: TGTGCCAGCAGCCGAACAATGACTGGCCGCTACGAGCAGTACTTC

clone_size: -
d_call: -
j_call: TRBJ1-5
v_call: TRBV30
cdr3_aa: CAWTWGVGQPQHF
cdr3_nt: TGTGCCTGGACCTGGGGAGTTGGGCAGCCCCAGCATTTT

clone_size: -
d_call: TRBD1
j_call: TRBJ2-2
v_call: TRBV7-7
cdr3_aa: CASSFGMTGTAGELFF
cdr3_nt: TGTGCTAGCAGCTTCGGAATGACAGGGACCGCCGGGGAGCTGTTTTTT

clone_size: -
d_call: -
j_call: TRBJ2-3
v_call: TRBV18
cdr3_aa: CASSPPEVADYKDTQYF
cdr3_nt: TGTGCCAGCTCACCACCCGAGGTAGCGGATTACAAAGATACGCAGTATTTT

clone_size: -
d_call: TRBD1
j_call: TRBJ1-2
v_call: TRBV6-1
cdr3_aa: CASSGRGTDYGYTF
cdr3_nt: TGTGCCAGCAGTGGGAGGGGGACAGACTATGGCTACACCTTC

clone_size: -
d_call: TRBD1
j_call: TRBJ1-6
v_call: TRBV14
cdr3_aa: CASKFRTGENSPLHF
cdr3_nt: TGTGCCAGCAAGTTCCGAACAGGGGAAAATTCACCCCTCCACTTT

clone_size: -
d_call: -
j_call: TRBJ2-1
v_call: TRBV18
cdr3_aa: CASSPPDRSGVDEQFF
cdr3_nt: TGTGCCAGCTCACCTCCAGACAGGTCCGGAGTTGATGAGCAGTTCTTC

clone_size: -
d_call: TRBD2
j_call: TRBJ2-1
v_call: TRBV5-3
cdr3_aa: CARSHPGLAGANEQFF
cdr3_nt: TGTGCCAGAAGCCATCCAGGACTAGCGGGAGCCAATGAGCAGTTCTTC

clone_size: once
d_call: -
j_call: TRBJ2-2
v_call: TRBV6-1
cdr3_aa: CASSELGAGIGKNTGELFF
cdr3_nt: TGTGCCAGCAGTGAACTCGGTGCGGGGATTGGAAAGAACACCGGGGAGCTGTTTTTT

clone_size: -
d_call: TRBD2
j_call: TRBJ2-7
v_call: TRBV28
cdr3_aa: CASSLFGGASGTYEQYF
cdr3_nt: TGTGCCAGCAGTTTATTTGGGGGGGCTAGCGGGACCTACGAGCAGTACTTC